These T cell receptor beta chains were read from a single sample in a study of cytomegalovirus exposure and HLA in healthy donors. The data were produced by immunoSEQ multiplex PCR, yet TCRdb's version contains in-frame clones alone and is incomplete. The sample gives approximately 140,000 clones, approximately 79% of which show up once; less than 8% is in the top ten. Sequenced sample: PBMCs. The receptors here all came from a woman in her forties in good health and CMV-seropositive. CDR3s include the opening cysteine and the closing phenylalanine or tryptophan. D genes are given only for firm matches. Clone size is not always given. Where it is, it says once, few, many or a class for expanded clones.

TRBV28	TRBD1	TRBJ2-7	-	CASSSPGQAYEQYF	TGTGCCAGCAGCTCCCCGGGACAGGCCTACGAGCAGTACTTC
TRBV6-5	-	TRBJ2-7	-	CATLAGLLGEQYF	TGTGCCACACTAGCAGGGTTGTTAGGGGAGCAGTACTTC
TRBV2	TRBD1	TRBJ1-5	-	CASRATGGTNQPQHF	TGTGCCAGCAGGGCGACAGGGGGCACGAATCAGCCCCAGCATTTT
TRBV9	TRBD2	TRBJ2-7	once	CASSPRGGYYEQYF	TGTGCCAGCAGCCCCCGGGGGGGTTACTACGAGCAGTACTTC
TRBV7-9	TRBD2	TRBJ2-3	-	CSSSLGVGGGADTQYF	TGTTCCAGCAGCTTAGGAGTCGGGGGGGGTGCAGATACGCAGTATTTT
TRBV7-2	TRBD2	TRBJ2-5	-	CASSSQRGGRETQYF	TGTGCCAGCAGCTCCCAGCGGGGGGGGCGAGAGACCCAGTACTTC
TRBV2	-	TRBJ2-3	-	CASSDFGRGGDTQYF	TGTGCCAGCAGTGACTTCGGGCGGGGAGGAGATACGCAGTATTTT
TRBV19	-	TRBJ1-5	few	CASSHQIGGDQPQHF	TGTGCCAGTAGTCACCAGATAGGGGGGGATCAGCCCCAGCATTTT
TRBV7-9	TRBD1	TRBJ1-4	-	CASSSRDRSSTNEKLFF	TGTGCCAGCAGCTCGAGGGACAGATCCTCGACTAATGAAAAACTGTTTTTT
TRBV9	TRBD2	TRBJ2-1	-	CASSVDSGGASYNEQFF	TGTGCCAGCAGCGTAGATTCCGGGGGGGCGTCTTACAATGAGCAGTTCTTC
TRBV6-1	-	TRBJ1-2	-	CASSEALLSGYGYTF	TGTGCCAGCAGTGAAGCTCTGTTATCCGGCTATGGCTACACCTTC
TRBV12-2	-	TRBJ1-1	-	CASRIGRDSNTEAFF	TGTGCAAGTCGCATCGGGCGGGACAGCAACACTGAAGCTTTCTTT
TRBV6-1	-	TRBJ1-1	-	CASRSGSGGGTEAFF	TGTGCCAGCAGGTCCGGGTCGGGCGGAGGCACTGAAGCTTTCTTT
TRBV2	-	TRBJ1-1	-	CASTLAVNTEAFF	TGTGCCAGCACCTTGGCGGTGAACACTGAAGCTTTCTTT
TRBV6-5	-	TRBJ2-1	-	CASSYSTRSNEQFF	TGTGCCAGCAGTTACTCGACACGCTCCAATGAGCAGTTCTTC
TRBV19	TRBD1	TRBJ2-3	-	CASNGQGAKGYTDTQYF	TGTGCCAGTAACGGACAGGGGGCAAAGGGATACACAGATACGCAGTATTTT
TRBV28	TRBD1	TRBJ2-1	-	CASSTPGQSYNEQFF	TGTGCCAGCAGTACCCCGGGACAGAGCTACAATGAGCAGTTCTTC
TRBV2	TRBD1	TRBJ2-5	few	CASSEQGASQETQYF	TGTGCCAGCAGTGAACAGGGGGCATCACAAGAGACCCAGTACTTC
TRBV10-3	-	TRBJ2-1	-	CAILEGGTGRSYNEQFF	TGTGCCATCTTGGAGGGTGGGACGGGTCGATCTTACAATGAGCAGTTCTTC
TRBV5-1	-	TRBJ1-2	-	CASSLAGDCGYTF	TGCGCCAGCAGCTTGGCCGGGGATTGTGGCTACACCTTC
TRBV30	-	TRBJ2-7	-	CAWKGGVSYEQYF	TGTGCCTGGAAGGGGGGGGTTTCCTACGAGCAGTACTTC
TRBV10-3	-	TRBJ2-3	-	CAISGISRTDTQYF	TGTGCCATCAGTGGTATTAGTCGCACAGATACGCAGTATTTT
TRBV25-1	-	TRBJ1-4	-	CASSELGGGLEKLFF	TGTGCCAGCAGTGAATTGGGCGGGGGATTGGAAAAACTGTTTTTT
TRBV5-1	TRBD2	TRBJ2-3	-	CASSIGLAGGTDTQYF	TGCGCCAGCAGCATAGGACTAGCGGGCGGCACAGATACGCAGTATTTT
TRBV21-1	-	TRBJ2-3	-	CASSKRGCTDTQYF	TGTGCCAGCAGCAAGAGAGGGTGCACAGATACGCAGTATTTT
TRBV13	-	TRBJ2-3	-	CATSSEVTDTQYF	TGTGCCACTTCAAGCGAGGTCACAGATACGCAGTATTTT
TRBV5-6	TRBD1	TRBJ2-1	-	CASSFDRESYNEQFF	TGTGCCAGCAGCTTTGACAGGGAAAGCTACAATGAGCAGTTCTTC
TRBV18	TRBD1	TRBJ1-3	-	CASSRFDRVNAEYGNTIYF	TGTGCCAGCTCCCGGTTCGACAGGGTAAACGCGGAATACGGAAACACCATATATTTT
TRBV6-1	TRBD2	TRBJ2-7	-	CASRGTSGYEQYF	TGTGCCAGCAGGGGGACTAGTGGCTACGAGCAGTACTTC
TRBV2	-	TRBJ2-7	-	CASAPGFYEQYF	TGTGCCAGCGCTCCGGGTTTCTACGAGCAGTACTTC
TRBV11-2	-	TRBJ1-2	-	CASSLDRILDRSYGYTF	TGTGCCAGCAGCTTAGATCGGATCCTGGACAGATCCTATGGCTACACCTTC
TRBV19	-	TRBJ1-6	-	CASSIETRNNSPLHF	TGTGCCAGTAGTATTGAGACCAGGAATAATTCACCCCTCCACTTT
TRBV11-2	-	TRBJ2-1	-	CASSFSWRGISGNEQFF	TGTGCCAGCAGCTTCTCTTGGCGGGGAATTTCGGGCAATGAGCAGTTCTTC
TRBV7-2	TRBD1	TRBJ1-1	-	CASSFGTGGLNTEAFF	TGTGCCAGCAGCTTCGGGACAGGAGGTCTGAACACTGAAGCTTTCTTT
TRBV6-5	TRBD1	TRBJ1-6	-	CASSYNRGDSPLHF	TGTGCCAGCAGTTACAACAGGGGAGATTCACCCCTCCACTTT
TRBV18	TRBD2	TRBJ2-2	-	CASSPTWLAGGRLANTGELFF	TGTGCCAGCTCACCAACGTGGCTAGCGGGGGGGCGACTCGCGAACACCGGGGAGCTGTTTTTT
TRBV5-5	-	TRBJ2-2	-	CASSLVLVEGELFF	TGTGCCAGCAGCTTGGTCCTAGTGGAGGGGGAGCTGTTTTTT
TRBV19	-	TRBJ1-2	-	CASSSPFLRPGNYGYTF	TGTGCCAGTAGTTCGCCTTTCCTCCGCCCAGGGAACTATGGCTACACCTTC
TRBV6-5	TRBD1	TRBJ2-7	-	CASRSYRGSYEQYF	TGTGCCAGCAGGTCCTACAGGGGGTCCTACGAGCAGTACTTC
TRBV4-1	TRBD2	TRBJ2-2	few	CASSPGGLAEELFF	TGCGCCAGCAGCCCCGGGGGACTAGCCGAGGAGCTGTTTTTT
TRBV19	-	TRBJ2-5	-	CASNRGGETQYF	TGTGCCAGTAATCGGGGAGGAGAGACCCAGTACTTC
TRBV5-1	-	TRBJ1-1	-	CASSLAASRVGTEAFF	TGCGCCAGCAGCTTGGCCGCGAGCAGGGTAGGGACTGAAGCTTTCTTT
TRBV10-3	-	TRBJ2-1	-	CAISSGIPPEQFF	TGTGCCATCAGTTCCGGGATACCTCCCGAGCAGTTCTTC
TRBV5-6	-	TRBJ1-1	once	CASSLSFGTPPNF	TGTGCCAGCAGCTTGTCTTTTGGGACACCTCCGAACTTT
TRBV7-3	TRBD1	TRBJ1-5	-	CAATTGQTYQPQHF	TGTGCCGCTACGACGGGACAGACTTATCAGCCCCAGCATTTT
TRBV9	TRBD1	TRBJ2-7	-	CASSVGTGEQYF	TGTGCCAGCAGCGTAGGGACAGGGGAGCAGTACTTC
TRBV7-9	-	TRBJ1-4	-	CASSSRDPGGDEKLFF	TGTGCCAGCAGCTCGAGAGACCCGGGGGGGGACGAAAAACTGTTTTTT
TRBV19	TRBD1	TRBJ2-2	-	CASSTDRVGGELFF	TGTGCCAGTAGTACGGACAGGGTAGGGGGGGAGCTGTTTTTT
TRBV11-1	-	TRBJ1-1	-	CASSLAAGVGTEAFF	TGTGCCAGCAGCTTAGCTGCAGGCGTAGGTACTGAAGCTTTCTTT
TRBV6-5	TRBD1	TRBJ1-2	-	CASTMTGFGYTF	TGTGCCAGCACCATGACAGGGTTCGGCTACACCTTC
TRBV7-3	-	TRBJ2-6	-	CASSFMPSSGANVLTF	TGTGCCAGCAGCTTTATGCCTAGCTCTGGGGCCAACGTCCTGACTTTC
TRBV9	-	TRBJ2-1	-	CASSVWGALRFSEQFF	TGTGCCAGCAGCGTATGGGGAGCTCTCAGGTTTAGTGAGCAGTTCTTC
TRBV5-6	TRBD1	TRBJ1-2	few	CASSSIQGASGYTF	TGTGCCAGCAGCTCAATACAGGGGGCGAGTGGCTACACCTTC
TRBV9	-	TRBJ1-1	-	CASSVAVMNTEAFF	TGTGCCAGCAGCGTAGCGGTTATGAACACTGAAGCTTTCTTT
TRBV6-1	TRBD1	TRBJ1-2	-	CASSEVDRVDYGYTF	TGTGCCAGCAGTGAGGTGGACAGGGTAGACTATGGCTACACCTTC
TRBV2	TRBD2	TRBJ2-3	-	CASRTSGGSDTQYF	TGTGCCAGTCGTACTAGCGGGGGCAGTGATACGCAGTATTTT
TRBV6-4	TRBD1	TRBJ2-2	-	CASRVGQGAITGELFF	TGTGCCAGCAGGGTTGGACAGGGGGCGATCACCGGGGAGCTGTTTTTT
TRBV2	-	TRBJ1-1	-	CASSLLNTEAFF	TGTGCCAGCTCCCTTTTGAACACTGAAGCTTTCTTT
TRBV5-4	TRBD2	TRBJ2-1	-	CASSHYLTSGGADNEQFF	TGTGCCAGCAGCCATTACTTGACTAGCGGGGGGGCAGACAATGAGCAGTTCTTC